This is a list of T cell receptor beta chains from one sample in a study of blood T cell repertoires in COVID-19. TCRdb keeps only in-frame clones here, not all; method: immunoSEQ multiplex PCR. The sample contains about 130,000 clones, 80% to 85% of which appear only once. Sample: PBMCs or T cells enriched from blood (not recorded which). These receptor sequences come from a man younger than 45 who had recovered from COVID-19. CDR3s include the opening cysteine and the closing phenylalanine or tryptophan. The order of the fields is CDR3 protein, CDR3 DNA, V gene, clone size, CDR3 length, J gene, D gene. The D gene is left open where the match is weak. Where a row states a size, it is once, few, many or the class of an expanded clone; other rows omit it.

CASRDIGTLTEAFF	TGTGCCAGCAGGGATATCGGGACACTCACTGAAGCTTTCTTT	TRBV11-2	.	14	TRBJ1-1	.
CASRADRRNTEAFF	TGTGCCAGCAGAGCAGACAGGCGGAACACTGAAGCTTTCTTT	TRBV6-5	.	14	TRBJ1-1	.
CASQTGLAYEQYF	TGTGCCAGCCAAACGGGACTAGCGTACGAGCAGTACTTC	TRBV2	.	13	TRBJ2-7	TRBD2
CASSLEGDRNQPQHF	TGCGCCAGCAGCTTGGAGGGGGATCGCAATCAGCCCCAGCATTTT	TRBV5-1	.	15	TRBJ1-5	.
CASSLVGSVTDTQYF	TGTGCCAGCAGCTTAGTCGGCAGCGTTACAGATACGCAGTATTTT	TRBV11-2	once	15	TRBJ2-3	.
CASSLAPSDYGYTF	TGTGCCAGCAGCTTAGCCCCGAGCGACTATGGCTACACCTTC	TRBV7-9	few	14	TRBJ1-2	.
CASPDRVRDGYTF	TGTGCCAGCCCAGACAGGGTTAGAGATGGCTACACCTTC	TRBV11-2	.	13	TRBJ1-2	TRBD1
CASSPGGLAGAGETQYF	TGTGCCAGCAGCCCTGGGGGACTAGCGGGGGCCGGGGAGACCCAGTACTTC	TRBV7-3	.	17	TRBJ2-5	TRBD2
CASSATGGRTDTQYF	TGTGCCAGCAGCGCAACAGGTGGGAGGACAGATACGCAGTATTTT	TRBV7-8	.	15	TRBJ2-3	.
CASSQVMGQGADEQYF	TGTGCCAGCAGCCAAGTAATGGGACAGGGGGCGGACGAGCAGTACTTC	TRBV14	.	16	TRBJ2-7	TRBD1
CASSYRGGRVGETQYF	TGTGCCAGCAGCTACCGGGGTGGCCGGGTAGGAGAGACCCAGTACTTC	TRBV3-1/TRBV3-2	once	16	TRBJ2-5	.
CASSLLRFDRLPNYGYTF	TGTGCCAGCAGCTTATTGCGATTTGACAGACTCCCTAACTATGGCTACACCTTC	TRBV7-8	once	18	TRBJ1-2	.
CASSDPGSRNEKLFF	TGTGCCAGCAGTGACCCCGGGTCACGGAATGAAAAACTGTTTTTT	TRBV6-1	.	15	TRBJ1-4	.
CASRVAREMPDTQYF	TGTGCCAGCAGGGTCGCCAGGGAAATGCCGGATACGCAGTATTTT	TRBV27	.	15	TRBJ2-3	.
CASSLVLAKETQYF	TGTGCCAGCAGCTTAGTGCTGGCAAAAGAGACCCAGTACTTC	TRBV11-1	.	14	TRBJ2-5	.
CASSLAGNQPQHF	TGTGCCAGCAGCTTGGCGGGGAATCAGCCCCAGCATTTT	TRBV5-8	few	13	TRBJ1-5	.
CASSYRGSAEAFF	TGTGCCAGCAGTTATCGGGGGTCGGCTGAAGCTTTCTTT	TRBV6-5	.	13	TRBJ1-1	.
CASSTYTGPGNTIYF	TGTGCCAGTAGTACCTATACAGGTCCCGGAAACACCATATATTTT	TRBV19	.	15	TRBJ1-3	.
CASSFLGTNNEQFF	TGTGCCAGCAGCTTCCTCGGGACTAACAATGAGCAGTTCTTC	TRBV3-1/TRBV3-2	few	14	TRBJ2-1	TRBD2
CAWNSGQGVEEQYF	.	TRBV30	.	14	TRBJ2-7	.
CASSLTATGNYGYTF	TGTGCCAGCAGTTTAACGGCCACAGGGAACTATGGCTACACCTTC	TRBV28	once	15	TRBJ1-2	.
CASSLDRGFGEQYF	TGTGCCAGCAGCTTAGACAGGGGTTTTGGAGAGCAGTACTTC	TRBV7-2	many	14	TRBJ2-7	TRBD1
CASSYPGLAGGPGLSEQYF	TGTGCCAGCAGCTACCCGGGACTAGCGGGAGGGCCGGGCTTAAGTGAGCAGTACTTC	TRBV5-4	once	19	TRBJ2-7	TRBD2
CASRPQGGTYEQYF	TGTGCCAGTAGGCCACAGGGTGGGACCTACGAGCAGTACTTC	TRBV19	.	14	TRBJ2-7	.
CASSQGTGVNQPQHF	TGTGCCAGCAGCCAAGGGACAGGGGTTAATCAGCCCCAGCATTTT	TRBV3-1/TRBV3-2	.	15	TRBJ1-5	TRBD1
CASSPLGTGIQETQYF	TGTGCCAGCTCACCCCTAGGGACAGGAATCCAAGAGACCCAGTACTTC	TRBV18	.	16	TRBJ2-5	TRBD1
CASSSGQVSEAFF	TGTGCCAGCAGTTCGGGACAGGTCTCCGAAGCTTTCTTT	TRBV27	.	13	TRBJ1-1	TRBD1
CASSVRWTSKETQYF	TGTGCCAGCAGTGTTCGTTGGACTAGCAAAGAGACCCAGTACTTC	TRBV2	.	15	TRBJ2-5	TRBD2
CSASLLAGAQETQYF	TGCAGTGCTAGTTTGCTAGCGGGAGCCCAAGAGACCCAGTACTTC	TRBV20-1	.	15	TRBJ2-5	TRBD2